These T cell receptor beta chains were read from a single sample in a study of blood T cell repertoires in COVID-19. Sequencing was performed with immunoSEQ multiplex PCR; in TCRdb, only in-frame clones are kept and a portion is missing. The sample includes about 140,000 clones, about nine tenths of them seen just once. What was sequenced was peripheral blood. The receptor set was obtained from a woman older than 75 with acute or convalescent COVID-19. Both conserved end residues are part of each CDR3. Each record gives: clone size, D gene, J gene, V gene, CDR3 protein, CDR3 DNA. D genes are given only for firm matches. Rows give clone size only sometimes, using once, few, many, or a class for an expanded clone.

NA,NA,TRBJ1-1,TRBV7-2,CASSLGAGRNTEAFF,TGTGCCAGCAGCTTAGGGGCGGGGAGGAACACTGAAGCTTTCTTT
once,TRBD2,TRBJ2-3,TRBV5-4,CASSLGRTGGTQYF,TGTGCCAGCAGCTTGGGGCGCACGGGGGGGACGCAGTATTTT
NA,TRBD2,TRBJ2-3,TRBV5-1,CASSLYTSGGADNTDTQYF,TGCGCCAGCAGCTTGTATACTAGCGGGGGGGCCGATAACACAGATACGCAGTATTTT
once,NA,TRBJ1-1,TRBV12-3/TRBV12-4,CASSLVVETEAFF,TGTGCCAGCAGTTTAGTGGTGGAGACTGAAGCTTTCTTT
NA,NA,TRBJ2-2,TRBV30,CAWSSQGGGELFF,TGTGCCTGGAGTTCCCAGGGGGGCGGGGAGCTGTTTTTT
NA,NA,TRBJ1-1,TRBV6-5,CASSYSLYTEAFF,TGTGCCAGCAGTTACTCCCTATACACTGAAGCTTTCTTT
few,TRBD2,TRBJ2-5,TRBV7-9,CASTPGGEGTQYF,TGTGCCAGCACACCGGGAGGAGAGGGGACCCAGTACTTC
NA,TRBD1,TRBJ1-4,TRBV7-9,CASSLLTGLTTNEKLFF,TGTGCCAGCAGCTTACTGACAGGGCTTACAACTAATGAAAAACTGTTTTTT
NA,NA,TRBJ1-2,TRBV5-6,CASSFLRAGGYTF,TGTGCCAGCAGCTTCCTAAGGGCGGGTGGCTACACCTTC
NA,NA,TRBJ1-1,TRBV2,CASKGQLYTEAFF,TGTGCCAGCAAGGGGCAGCTCTACACTGAAGCTTTCTTT
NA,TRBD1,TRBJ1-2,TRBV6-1,CASSDKGQGAFGYTF,TGTGCCAGCAGTGACAAGGGACAGGGGGCGTTTGGCTACACCTTC
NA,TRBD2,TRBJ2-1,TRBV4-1,CASSGFQTSGLYNEQFF,TGCGCCAGCAGTGGCTTTCAGACTAGCGGGCTCTACAATGAGCAGTTCTTC
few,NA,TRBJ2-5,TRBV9,CASKRDTQETQYF,TGTGCCAGCAAGCGGGACACACAAGAGACCCAGTACTTC
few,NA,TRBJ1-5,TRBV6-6,CASSPSGNQPQHF,TGTGCCAGCAGTCCCTCGGGGAATCAGCCCCAGCATTTT
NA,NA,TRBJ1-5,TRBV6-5,CASNNQGFNQPQHF,TGTGCCAGCAACAACCAGGGCTTCAATCAGCCCCAGCATTTT
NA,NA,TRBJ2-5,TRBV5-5,CASRADTDRETQYF,TGTGCCAGCAGGGCAGACACTGACCGGGAGACCCAGTACTTC
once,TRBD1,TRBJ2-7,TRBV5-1,CASSSGQPSYEQYF,TGCGCCAGCAGCTCGGGACAGCCCTCCTACGAGCAGTACTTC
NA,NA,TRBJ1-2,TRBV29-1,CSVAGFDYGYTF,TGCAGCGTTGCGGGGTTCGACTATGGCTACACCTTC
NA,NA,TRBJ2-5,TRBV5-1,CASSFRDTYQETQYF,TGCGCCAGCAGCTTCCGAGACACCTACCAAGAGACCCAGTACTTC
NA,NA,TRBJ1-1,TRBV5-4,CASSLEIGGTEAFF,TGTGCCAGCAGCTTGGAAATTGGAGGCACTGAAGCTTTCTTT
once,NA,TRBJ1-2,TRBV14,CASSQGQAYGYTF,TGTGCCAGCAGCCAAGGACAGGCCTATGGCTACACCTTC
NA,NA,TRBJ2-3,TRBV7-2,CASSLARPSTDTQYF,TGTGCCAGCAGCTTAGCCCGTCCGAGCACAGATACGCAGTATTTT
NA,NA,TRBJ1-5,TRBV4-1,CASSQGGDISNQPQHF,TGCGCCAGCAGCCAAGGAGGCGATATTAGCAATCAGCCCCAGCATTTT
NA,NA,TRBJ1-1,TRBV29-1,CSVATGGNTEAFF,TGCAGCGTTGCGACAGGAGGGAACACTGAAGCTTTCTTT
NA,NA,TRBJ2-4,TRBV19,CASSEREGQLAKNIQYF,TGTGCCAGTAGTGAACGGGAAGGACAGCTAGCCAAAAACATTCAGTACTTC
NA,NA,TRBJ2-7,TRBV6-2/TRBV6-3,CASSTLAGVNSYEQYF,TGTGCCAGCAGTACCCTGGCAGGGGTCAACTCCTACGAGCAGTACTTC
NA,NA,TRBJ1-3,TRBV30,CAWSLGAGNTIYF,TGTGCCTGGAGTTTGGGGGCGGGAAACACCATATATTTT
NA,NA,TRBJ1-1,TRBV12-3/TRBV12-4,CASTREEGTEAFF,TGTGCCAGCACGAGGGAGGAGGGCACTGAAGCTTTCTTT
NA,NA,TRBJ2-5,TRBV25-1,CASRRSSEAQYF,TGTGCCAGCCGGAGGTCTAGCGAGGCCCAGTACTTC
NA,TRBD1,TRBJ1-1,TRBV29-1,CSATGMNTEAFF,TGCAGCGCGACAGGGATGAACACTGAAGCTTTCTTT
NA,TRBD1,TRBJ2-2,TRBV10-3,CAIRATGVGTGELFF,TGTGCCATCAGAGCCACAGGGGTCGGCACCGGGGAGCTGTTTTTT
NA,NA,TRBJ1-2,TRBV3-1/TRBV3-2,CASSQEGARGYTF,TGTGCCAGCAGCCAAGAGGGGGCGAGGGGCTACACCTTC
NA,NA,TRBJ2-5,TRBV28,CASSPTGMGETQYF,TGTGCCAGCAGTCCAACAGGGATGGGGGAGACCCAGTACTTC
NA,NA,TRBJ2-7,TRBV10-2,CASSPSGADQYF,TGCGCCAGCAGTCCAAGTGGGGCAGATCAGTACTTC
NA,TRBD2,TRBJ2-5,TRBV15,CATSRSLAGGQETQYF,TGTGCCACCAGCAGGAGCCTAGCGGGGGGTCAAGAGACCCAGTACTTC
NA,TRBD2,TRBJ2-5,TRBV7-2,CASSSSGEETQYF,TGTGCCAGCAGCTCTAGCGGGGAGGAGACCCAGTACTTC
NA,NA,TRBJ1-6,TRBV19,CASSMRQTSSYNSPLHF,TGTGCCAGTAGTATGCGGCAGACTAGCTCCTATAATTCACCCCTCCACTTT
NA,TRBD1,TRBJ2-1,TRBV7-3,CASSLDRGSYNEQFF,TGTGCCAGCAGCTTAGACAGGGGCTCCTACAATGAGCAGTTCTTC
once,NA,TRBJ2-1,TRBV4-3,CASSLQSSSYNEQFF,TGCGCCAGCAGCCTTCAGTCCAGCTCCTACAATGAGCAGTTCTTC
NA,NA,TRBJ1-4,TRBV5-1,CASSLALQGNEKLFF,TGCGCCAGCAGCTTGGCCCTCCAGGGAAATGAAAAACTGTTTTTT
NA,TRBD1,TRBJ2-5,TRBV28,CASSARDRGLGTQYF,TGTGCCAGCAGTGCCAGGGACAGGGGTTTGGGGACCCAGTACTTC
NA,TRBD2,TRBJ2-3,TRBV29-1,CSVRLAGGLTDTQYF,TGCAGCGTTAGACTAGCGGGGGGGCTCACAGATACGCAGTATTTT
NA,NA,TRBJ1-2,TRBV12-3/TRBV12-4,CASVYGGLYGYTF,TGTGCCAGCGTCTACGGGGGGCTGTATGGCTACACCTTC
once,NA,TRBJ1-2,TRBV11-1,CASSPSTGTHYGYTF,TGTGCCAGCAGCCCAAGCACCGGGACACACTATGGCTACACCTTC
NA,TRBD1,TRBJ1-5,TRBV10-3,CAISESGQGNQPQHF,TGTGCCATCAGTGAGTCAGGACAGGGGAATCAGCCCCAGCATTTT
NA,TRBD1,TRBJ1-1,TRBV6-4,CASSAGTGKAFF,TGTGCCAGCAGTGCCGGGACAGGGAAAGCTTTCTTT